The 14 T cell receptor beta chains reported below all come from one sample, sequenced in a study of blood T cell repertoires in COVID-19. Measured with immunoSEQ multiplex PCR; TCRdb has only the in-frame clones, and not every one. The profile covers about 300,000 clones, with 85% to 90% appearing a single time and more than 9% taken by the ten largest. The sequencing input was PBMCs or T cells enriched from blood (not recorded which). The source of these receptors is a woman younger than 35 who had recovered from COVID-19.

This chain joins TRBV7-3 and TRBJ1-2, with D maybe TRBD1 (6 bases). In germline, CDR1 is SGHTA, CDR2 FQGTGA. This CDR3 is built from 14 residues. The germline V and J ends were trimmed by 5 bases and 8 bases, with 18 bases remaining between them. This CDR3 reads CASSPRSATGGYTF. The CDR3 DNA is TGTGCCAGCAGCCCTCGCTCGGCGACAGGAGGCTACACCTTC.

The rearrangement links TRBV5-6 to TRBJ2-7; TRBD2 matches at 9 bases. Germline V gene lookup returns CDR1 SGHDT and CDR2 YYEEEE. This CDR3 is built from 15 residues. The junction had 6 bases not matched to a gene; V was cut back by 3 bases and J by 2 bases. The CDR3 sequence: CASSSRAGGPYEQYF. In nucleotides, the CDR3 is TGTGCCAGCAGCTCAAGGGCGGGAGGGCCCTACGAGCAGTACTTC.

This chain joins TRBV3-1 (or the pseudogene TRBV3-2) and TRBJ1-1, with D possibly matching TRBD1 (5 bases). Germline loops: CDR1 LGHDT, CDR2 YNNKEL (reference sequence). This CDR3 has 13 amino acids. V was trimmed by 4 bases and J by 4 bases, leaving 10 bases between them. CDR3 protein: CASSLTGGTEAFF. The CDR3 nucleotides are TGTGCCAGCAGCCTAACCGGGGGCACTGAAGCTTTCTTT.

The rearrangement uses TRBV9 and TRBJ1-4; D uncertain. V was pared by 5 bases and J by 6 bases, with 11 bases between. The germline gives CDR1 SGDLS, CDR2 YYNGEE. The CDR3 sequence is 13 residues long. Written as DNA, the CDR3 is TGTGCCAGCAGTGGCGGAACCGATGAAAAACTGTTTTTT. Protein product: CASSGGTDEKLFF.

The V gene is TRBV13, the J gene TRBJ2-5; 8 positions agree with TRBD2. There are 16 residues in the CDR3. With V trimmed by 4 bases and J by 2 bases, 9 bases remained unmatched. Germline V gene sequence: CDR1 PRHDT, CDR2 FYEKMQ (reference sequence). In DNA form, the CDR3 reads TGTGCCAGCAGCTCACCAATGGGACTAGAACAAGAGACCCAGTACTTC. Its translation: CASSSPMGLEQETQYF.

The CDR3 spells CATSAGQGNDEQFF. DNA for the CDR3: TGTGCCACCTCAGCGGGACAGGGGAACGATGAGCAGTTCTTC. The chain is built from TRBV10-3 and TRBJ2-1; TRBD1 matches at 10 bases. Trimming at V came to 10 bases and at J to 8 bases, leaving 11 bases not matched to a gene. CDR1 ENHRY and CDR2 SYGVKD come from the germline V gene. The CDR3 has 14 residues.

This clone was counted between two and nine times. The rearrangement joins TRBV29-1 to TRBJ1-1; D possibly corresponds to TRBD1 (6 bases). The V gene's germline CDR1 is SQVTM and CDR2 ANQGSEA. V was cut by 4 bases and J by 0 bases, with 15 bases left in between. There are 15 residues in the CDR3. CDR3 sequence (DNA): TGCAGCGTTGCCCACAGGGCCGATATGAACACTGAAGCTTTCTTT. Amino acid sequence: CSVAHRADMNTEAFF.

The rearrangement links TRBV11-2 to TRBJ2-3; 15 bases match TRBD2. CDR1 is SGHAT and CDR2 is FQNNGV in the germline V gene. J gave up 4 bases and V 5 bases, and 7 bases lay outside the gene matches. This CDR3 is built from 17 residues. As DNA, the CDR3 is TGTGCCAGCAGCCGGGGACTAGCGGGAGGTACGGCAGATACGCAGTATTTT. Amino acids: CASSRGLAGGTADTQYF.

V is TRBV7-9 and J is TRBJ1-2, with D possibly TRBD1 on 5 matching bases. V lost 1 base to trimming and J lost 4 bases, with 13 bases between them. The CDR3 extends over 15 amino acids. Germline CDR1 and CDR2: SEHNR and FQNEAQ (reference sequence). The CDR3 sequence is CASSLVDKHPYGYTF. The CDR3, as DNA: TGTGCCAGCAGCTTAGTGGACAAACACCCCTATGGCTACACCTTC.

The chain is built from TRBV30 and TRBJ1-1, with a tentative D call TRBD1 (6 bases). The CDR3 sequence is 14 residues long. The germline V and J ends were trimmed by 5 bases and 0 bases, with 13 bases remaining between them. In germline, CDR1 is GTSNPN, CDR2 SVGIG (reference sequence). The CDR3, as DNA: TGTGCCTGGGGTAAACAGGGTGTGAACACTGAAGCTTTCTTT. Translation gives CAWGKQGVNTEAFF.

The V call is TRBV7-2, the J call TRBJ2-5, with TRBD1 matching 8 bases. V gave up 5 bases and J gave up 4 bases; unmatched junction bases: 6. The CDR3 has 14 residues. Germline CDR1 SGHTA, CDR2 FQGNSA. This CDR3 reads CASSQRTGPETQYF. Here the CDR3 DNA reads TGTGCCAGCAGCCAAAGGACAGGGCCAGAGACCCAGTACTTC.

This clone was detected only once. The rearrangement uses TRBV27 and TRBJ1-2; no definite D call. The germline V gene encodes CDR1 MNHEY and CDR2 SMNVEV (reference sequence). V was cut by 1 base and J by 2 bases, with 17 bases left in between. This CDR3 has 17 amino acids. CDR3 in amino acids: CASSLYGGRSTNYGYTF. CDR3 nucleotides: TGTGCCAGCAGTTTATATGGCGGAAGATCAACAAACTATGGCTACACCTTC.

V gene TRBV3-1 (or the pseudogene TRBV3-2) combines with J gene TRBJ1-1; TRBD1 matches 7 bases. V lost 0 bases and J lost 0; bases outside the gene matches: 13. The CDR3 is made up of 19 amino acids. Germline V gene sequence: CDR1 LGHDT, CDR2 YNNKEL (reference sequence). CDR3 region: CASSQDFVLIRGLNTEAFF. CDR3 bases: TGTGCCAGCAGCCAAGATTTTGTATTAATAAGGGGGCTGAACACTGAAGCTTTCTTT.

V is TRBV3-1 (or the pseudogene TRBV3-2) and J is TRBJ1-6; 9 positions agree with TRBD1. The CDR3 sequence is 18 residues long. The V gene end was trimmed by 1 base and the J gene end by 7 bases; junction bases not matched to a gene: 11. Germline CDR1 LGHDT, CDR2 YNNKEL (reference sequence). The CDR3 loop is CASSQVSGQGILNSPLHF. CDR3 DNA: TGTGCCAGCAGCCAAGTGAGCGGACAGGGGATTCTGAATTCACCCCTCCACTTT.